This T cell receptor beta chain stems from a study of T cell responses to AZD1222 COVID-19 vaccine. Whole-study findings and limits: Vaccine-related CD4 TCRs covered spike, predominating at 160-218 and 743-854. In a largely white British group with more females than males, clonal diversity was possibly underestimated. Repertoires were sampled only after the peak T cell response.

This clone was counted only a few times. No antigen is known for it. Germline V gene sequence: CDR1 KGHSH, CDR2 LQKENI. The V and J ends lost 1 base and 1 base respectively, with 13 bases between them. The CDR3 is 17 amino acids. Libraries were prepared by immunoSEQ multiplex PCR; TCRdb keeps only in-frame clonotypes and omits some of them. The table lists some 120,000 clones, about nine tenths of them singletons, with about 7.8% in the top ten. The rearrangement links TRBV18 to TRBJ2-2; the D gene is possibly TRBD1 (6 bases). This receptor was identified in an adult in good health. The sample consisted of peripheral blood, taken on day 0 of AZD1222 vaccination. CDR3 DNA sequence: TGTGCCAGCTCACCACAACCAGGGACAATGAACACCGGGGAGCTGTTTTTT. Its protein product is CASSPQPGTMNTGELFF.